What follows are 6 T cell receptor beta chains derived from one specimen sequenced in a study of CD4+ T cells in melanoma. Profiling relied on immunoSEQ multiplex PCR, and the TCRdb table lists in-frame clones only, not all of them. The sample has 15,000 or so clones; over 80% are singletons. Sequencing was done on a sample of cells from a culture (not recorded whether cultured in vitro). The receptor set was obtained from a human donor with melanoma.

The sample holds a few counts of this clone. An end of the junction differs from the germline gene, which may be a read error. The chain couples TRBV10-2 to TRBJ1-5; D unresolved. Germline assignment: CDR1 WSHSY and CDR2 SAAADI. The CDR3 consists of 13 residues. This CDR3 reads CATSQQLNRPQHF. CDR3 bases: TGCGCCACCTCACAGCAATTGAATCGGCCCCAGCATTTT.

J is TRBJ2-1 and V is TRBV5-1; 8 bases line up with TRBD2. The V gene end was trimmed by 0 bases and the J gene end by 0 bases; junction bases not matched to a gene: 2. Germline V gives CDR1 SGHRS, CDR2 YFSETQ. CDR3 length: 16 amino acids. The CDR3: CASSLGSGGSYNEQFF. The CDR3 bases are TGCGCCAGCAGCTTGGGGAGCGGGGGCTCCTACAATGAGCAGTTCTTC. The complete variable domain, with remaining parts taken from reference TRBV5-1 and TRBJ2-1, reads KAGVTQTPRYLIKTRGQQVTLSCSPISGHRSVSWYQQTPGQGLQFLFEYFSETQRNKGNFPGRFSGRQFSNSRSEMNVSTLELGDSALYLCASSLGSGGSYNEQFFGPGTRLTVL.

V is TRBV19 and J is TRBJ1-1; D is ambiguous. This CDR3 region has 17 residues. From germline, CDR1 is LNHDA and CDR2 SQIVND (reference sequence). Trimming stripped 7 bases from V and 0 bases from J, with 21 bases between. The CDR3 DNA reads TGTGCCAGTATCGGAATAAATACGAGCCCCATGAACACTGAAGCTTTCTTT. Translating gives CASIGINTSPMNTEAFF. The full variable domain, in which reference TRBV19 and TRBJ1-1 provide the parts outside the CDR3, is DGGITQSPKYLFRKEGQNVTLSCEQNLNHDAMYWYRQDPGQGLRLIYYSQIVNDFQKGDIAEGYSVSREKKESFPLTVTSAQKNPTAFYLCASIGINTSPMNTEAFFGQGTRLTVV.

This rearrangement joins TRBV7-2 to TRBJ2-3; D is possibly TRBD1 or TRBD2 (6 bases each). Per germline, CDR1 SGHTA and CDR2 FQGNSA. CDR3 size: 16 residues. Trimming removed 2 bases at V and 2 bases at J, with 14 bases between. In nucleotides, the CDR3 is TGTGCCAGCAGCTTATCGAGAGGGGGGTACACAGATACGCAGTATTTT. This gives the protein CASSLSRGGYTDTQYF. Variable domain in full (rest from reference TRBV7-2 and TRBJ2-3): GAGVSQSPSNKVTEKGKDVELRCDPISGHTALYWYRQSLGQGLEFLIYFQGNSAPDKSGLPSDRFSAERTGGSVSTLTIQRTQQEDSAVYLCASSLSRGGYTDTQYFGPGTRLTVL.

CDR3 loop: CASSETSRQTQYF. CDR3 DNA sequence: TGTGCCAGCAGTGAAACTAGTCGTCAGACCCAGTACTTC. V gene TRBV6-1 combines with J gene TRBJ2-5, with D possibly TRBD2 on 5 matching bases. The V end was cut by 2 bases, the J end by 6 bases, with 10 bases between. The CDR3 totals 13 residues. Germline CDR1 MNHNS, CDR2 SASEGT.

This rearrangement joins TRBV14 to TRBJ2-7; 12 bases agree with TRBD2. V was pared by 1 base and J by 1 base, with 5 bases of the junction left unmatched. There are 17 residues in the CDR3. CDR1 SGHDN and CDR2 FVKESK come from the germline V gene. CDR3 amino acids: CASSQGVLAGGSYEQYF. DNA of the CDR3: TGTGCCAGCAGCCAAGGGGTCCTAGCGGGGGGGTCCTACGAGCAGTACTTC.